This TCR beta chain was sequenced during a study of T-cell reconstitution after alpha-beta-depleted transplantation in children. This clonotype was counted ten times or more. Its target is not known. Study-level findings and limits: Surviving recipient T cells and intrathymic progenitors accounted for some patients' high TCRbeta diversity at day 60. Reports say that about two months after transplant, the alpha-beta T cells came out of several hundred graft clones that had expanded. Hyperexpanded clones declined; after one year, newly produced T cells mostly supplied diversity.

The length of the CDR3 is 13 residues. Germline V gives CDR1 SQVTM, CDR2 ANQGSEA. V was pared by 6 bases and J by 7 bases, with 16 bases between. This sample's TCRbeta library carried unique molecular identifier barcodes. TCRdb recomputed calls from the PCR reads with MiXCR, one row per CDR3 protein. This sample has 600,000 to 700,000 distinct CDR3 sequences, with around 13% found just once. The sequencing used PBMCs, collected before TCRalphabeta/CD19-depleted stem cell transplant. This sequence originates from a girl aged 2 to 10 with congenital amegakaryocytic thrombocytopenia, due to receive a stem cell transplant. This rearrangement joins TRBV29-1 to TRBJ2-4; the D gene is possibly TRBD2 (6 bases). CDR3 sequence: CSVPGVGGNIQYF. CDR3 in DNA: TGCAGCGTACCCGGGGTTGGAGGGAACATTCAGTACTTC.